These 30 T cell receptor beta chains were sequenced from one sample in a study of shared clonotypes between healthy human individuals (dated by TCRdb to between 2020 and 2021). Library preparation was by the immunoSEQ multiplex PCR assay. TCRdb re-hosts the immuneACCESS table, in-frame sequences only. Its copies lack some clones; in the studies checked, an unresolved V gene accounts for under half of them, and the cause for the rest is not known. This sample has some 2,100,000 clones in its table, and 93% of those were observed once. The leading ten clones occupy over 1.5% of the sample. CD8 naive samples were obtained by positive selection for CCR7 among CD45RO-negative cells, yielding a CD45RA+CCR7+ population from which TemRA cells were excluded. The specimen was naive CD8+ T cells from PBMCs. The cell subset or site label here, explained by the study, means: CD45RA+CCR7+. The receptors were gathered from a young man in good health. Some clones in this sample may be carry-over from other donors' samples.

The J gene is TRBJ2-7, the V gene TRBV5-4, with D possibly matching TRBD1 (5 bases). Germline CDR1 reads SGHNT; CDR2 reads YYREEE (reference sequence). The CDR3 spans 16 residues. The germline V and J ends were trimmed by 0 bases and 3 bases, with 16 bases remaining between them. The CDR3 loop is CASSLAPGQGFYEQYF. The CDR3 nucleotides read TGTGCCAGCAGCTTGGCCCCCGGTCAGGGATTCTACGAGCAGTACTTC.

This clone was seen a handful of times. The gene calls are TRBV7-9 and TRBJ1-1, with no clear D. The germline V gene has CDR1 SEHNR and CDR2 FQNEAQ (reference sequence). This CDR3 is built from 13 residues. V was shortened by 0 bases and J by 6 bases, with 8 bases between the two germline ends. The DNA for the CDR3 is TGTGCCAGCAGCTTAGCCTTGGGTCCTGAAGCTTTCTTT. Its protein product is CASSLALGPEAFF.

The chain uses TRBV30 and TRBJ2-1; 10 bases line up with TRBD2. Germline V gives CDR1 GTSNPN, CDR2 SVGIG (reference sequence). The CDR3 is 14 residues long. The V segment lost 4 bases and the J segment 5 bases; nucleotides outside the gene matches: 5. In DNA, the CDR3 is TGTGCCTGGACTCGGACTAGCGGTCACAATGAGCAGTTCTTC. This gives the protein CAWTRTSGHNEQFF.

In this sample, this clone turned up a few times. The sample holds other DNA sequences that translate to the same CDR3. The chain has TRBV4-1 and TRBJ2-2; D call uncertain. The CDR3 totals 11 residues. Per the germline V gene, CDR1 is MGHRA and CDR2 is YSYEKL. Deletions cut 3 bases from V and 6 bases from J, with 2 bases between. Here the CDR3 DNA reads TGCGCCAGCAGCCAGTCCGGGGAGCTGTTTTTT. Translating it yields CASSQSGELFF.

This sequence joins TRBV13 and TRBJ2-5, with a weak D call TRBD1 (6 bases). Germline V gives CDR1 PRHDT, CDR2 FYEKMQ (reference sequence). The length of the CDR3 is 14 residues. V was pared by 0 bases and J by 4 bases, with 9 bases between. The CDR3 DNA follows: TGTGCCAGCAGCTTAGGAGGGGGAATAGAGACCCAGTACTTC. Its translation is CASSLGGGIETQYF. The full variable domain, its missing parts supplied by reference TRBV13 and TRBJ2-5, is AAGVIQSPRHLIKEKRETATLKCYPIPRHDTVYWYQQGPGQDPQFLISFYEKMQSDKGSIPDRFSAQQFSDYHSELNMSSLELGDSALYFCASSLGGGIETQYFGPGTRLLVL.

This clone was observed once. The chain carries TRBV11-1 and TRBJ1-1, with D possibly TRBD1 on 6 matching bases. Trimming pared 5 bases from V and 3 bases from J, leaving 16 bases between. CDR1 is SGHAT and CDR2 is FQDESV in the germline V gene (reference sequence). The CDR3 consists of 15 residues. CDR3 coding DNA: TGTGCCAGCAGCAGTCGGGGGCGAATGGACACTGAAGCTTTCTTT. This codes for CASSSRGRMDTEAFF.

DNA for the CDR3: TGTGCCAGCACCTTGGGACAGGGCCAAAACATTCAGTACTTC. It is translated as CASTLGQGQNIQYF. The chain combines TRBV7-9 with TRBJ2-4; 9 positions match TRBD1. The CDR3 length is 14 residues. The germline gives CDR1 SEHNR, CDR2 FQNEAQ (reference sequence). V dropped 7 bases and J dropped 5; count of bases not matched to a gene: 6.

A single count supports this clone. The chain employs TRBV19 and TRBJ2-1; the D gene is possibly TRBD2 (7 bases). The V gene lost 11 bases and the J gene lost 9 bases, with 17 bases spanning the gap. Per the germline V gene, CDR1 is LNHDA and CDR2 is SQIVND (reference sequence). The CDR3 contains 12 residues. CDR3 nucleotides: TGTGCCTCAGTGGGGGGGGCGAGTGAGCAGTTCTTC. Its translation: CASVGGASEQFF.

V and J are TRBV30 and TRBJ2-6; no firm D call. The CDR3 totals 13 residues. Germline V gene sequence: CDR1 GTSNPN, CDR2 SVGIG (reference sequence). V lost 0 bases and J 4 bases, leaving 4 bases between the germline ends. The CDR3 protein is CAWSVSGANVLTF. CDR3 sequence (DNA): TGTGCCTGGAGTGTTTCCGGGGCCAACGTCCTGACTTTC.

The chain employs TRBV10-3 and TRBJ1-1; perhaps TRBD1 as D (6 bases). The CDR3 is 14 amino acids. Trimming removed 4 bases at V and 3 bases at J, with 12 bases between. Germline CDR1 and CDR2: ENHRY and SYGVKD. The CDR3 spells CAISVPGEDTEAFF. CDR3 nucleotides: TGTGCCATCAGTGTACCAGGGGAGGACACTGAAGCTTTCTTT.

In the case of this clone: The same CDR3 arises from other DNA sequences in this sample as well. V usage is TRBV27 and J usage is TRBJ2-7; 8 positions match TRBD1. Germline V lookup: CDR1 MNHEY, CDR2 SMNVEV (reference sequence). V lost 2 bases and J lost 7; bases outside the gene matches: 7. There are 14 residues in the CDR3. Here the CDR3 reads CASSLGQGAREQYF. CDR3 coding DNA: TGTGCCAGCAGTTTAGGTCAGGGGGCGAGAGAGCAGTACTTC.

The V call is TRBV11-2, the J call TRBJ2-7; D is uncertain. V shed 1 base and J shed 7 bases, with 11 bases lying between them. Germline V gives CDR1 SGHAT, CDR2 FQNNGV. The CDR3 sequence is 13 residues long. This CDR3 reads CASSLGPAHEQYF. CDR3 bases: TGTGCCAGCAGCTTAGGGCCGGCTCATGAGCAGTACTTC.

This rearrangement joins TRBV7-6 to TRBJ2-1; D possibly corresponds to TRBD2 (5 bases). There are 13 residues in the CDR3. Germline CDR1 is SGHVS and CDR2 is FNYEAQ. V lost 5 bases and J 6 bases, leaving 11 bases between the germline ends. Here the CDR3 reads CASSPAGPNEQFF. The CDR3, as DNA: TGTGCCAGCAGCCCCGCGGGCCCCAATGAGCAGTTCTTC.

Note on this clone: Other DNA sequences in this sample translate to the same CDR3. This chain joins TRBV19 and TRBJ2-1; the D is unclear. V was shortened by 6 bases and J by 0 bases, with 3 bases between the two germline ends. The CDR3 runs 12 residues. Germline assignment: CDR1 LNHDA and CDR2 SQIVND (reference sequence). The CDR3 loop reads CASRDSYNEQFF. The DNA for the CDR3 is TGTGCCAGTAGGGACTCCTACAATGAGCAGTTCTTC.

In regard to this clone: Since no conserved phenylalanine or tryptophan closes the CDR3, a read error is the likely cause. It is unclear where the CDR3 begins or ends on the DNA, so no DNA is shown, and the CDR3 is as TCRdb lists it. V is TRBV2 and J is TRBJ1-1. The germline CDR1 and CDR2 sequences are SNHLY and FYNNEI. The CDR3 contains 11 residues when both ends are counted. CDR3 protein: CASSEWQPSVL.

J is TRBJ2-7 and V is TRBV11-2; D may match TRBD1 or TRBD2 (5 bases each). Trimming stripped 5 bases from V and 0 bases from J, with 14 bases between. This CDR3 contains 15 residues. Germline lookup yields CDR1 SGHAT and CDR2 FQNNGV. The CDR3 sequence is CASSPGPGTSYEQYF. The CDR3 nucleotides are TGTGCCAGCAGCCCGGGACCGGGGACCTCCTACGAGCAGTACTTC.

The V and J genes are TRBV5-8 and TRBJ2-7; D is undetermined. CDR3 size: 13 residues. The V end was cut by 1 base, the J end by 0 bases, with 5 bases between. From germline, CDR1 is SGHTS and CDR2 YDEGEE. The CDR3 DNA is TGTGCCAGCAGCTTGATCTCCTCCTACGAGCAGTACTTC. Its protein product is CASSLISSYEQYF.

The genes are TRBV6-5 and TRBJ1-1; D is uncertain. The CDR3 contains 16 residues. In germline, CDR1 is MNHEY, CDR2 SVGAGI. V lost 2 bases and J lost 0, with 13 bases in between. In nucleotides, the CDR3 is TGTGCCAGCAGTTACAGGGAGCCGCGGATGAACACTGAAGCTTTCTTT. Translation: CASSYREPRMNTEAFF.

The rearrangement links TRBV9 to TRBJ1-3; no definite D call. Trimming stripped 4 bases from V and 0 bases from J, with 8 bases between. The CDR3 spans 14 residues. Germline V lookup: CDR1 SGDLS, CDR2 YYNGEE. CDR3 loop: CASSPGNSGNTIYF. CDR3 DNA sequence: TGTGCCAGCAGCCCCGGGAACTCTGGAAACACCATATATTTT.

The genes are TRBV14 and TRBJ2-4; D might be TRBD1 (8 bases). The CDR3 has 15 amino acids. Germline V gene sequence: CDR1 SGHDN, CDR2 FVKESK. V was shortened by 4 bases and J by 4 bases, with 14 bases between the two germline ends. The CDR3 DNA is TGTGCCAGCAGCCGCAAACAGGGGGGGAAAAACATTCAGTACTTC. This sequence encodes CASSRKQGGKNIQYF.

This chain joins TRBV19 and TRBJ2-7; TRBD2 is a possible D gene (6 bases). This CDR3 region has 15 residues. V was pared by 1 base and J by 1 base, with 11 bases between. CDR1 and CDR2 from the germline V gene are LNHDA and SQIVND (reference sequence). The CDR3 DNA reads as TGTGCCAGTAGTATAGTGGCTAGCGCGTCCTACGAGCAGTACTTC. The encoded protein is CASSIVASASYEQYF.

The rearrangement links TRBV6-5 to TRBJ1-6, with D maybe TRBD1 (5 bases). From germline, CDR1 is MNHEY and CDR2 SVGAGI. V gave up 6 bases and J gave up 9 bases, with 18 bases separating them. CDR3 length equals 15 residues. The CDR3 DNA follows: TGTGCCAGCAGCACCCAGGCGGGGGTCGGTTCACCCCTCCACTTT. Protein product: CASSTQAGVGSPLHF.

The chain combines TRBV30 with TRBJ2-7; D is possibly TRBD2 (5 bases). Between the trimmed V and J ends, which lost 0 bases and 3 bases, there was a span of 9 bases. This CDR3 spans 13 amino acids. Germline V gene data show CDR1 as GTSNPN and CDR2 as SVGIG (reference sequence). CDR3 in amino acids: CAWSVGSNYEQYF. In DNA form, the CDR3 reads TGTGCCTGGAGTGTGGGGAGTAACTACGAGCAGTACTTC.

The rearrangement links TRBV27 to TRBJ1-3; D perhaps matches TRBD1 (6 bases). The germline gives CDR1 MNHEY, CDR2 SMNVEV (reference sequence). CDR3 size: 13 residues. Trimming took 8 bases from V and 4 from J, leaving 12 bases between them. The CDR3 DNA is TGTGCCAGCTGGGGGGGGGCGGGAAACACCATATATTTT. It specifies CASWGGAGNTIYF.

This chain uses TRBV5-1 with TRBJ2-3; tentatively, D is TRBD2 (5 bases). CDR3 length: 15 residues. Germline CDR1 is SGHRS and CDR2 is YFSETQ. V was cut by 0 bases and J by 4 bases, with 12 bases left in between. The CDR3 spells CASSLEKGAADTQYF. The CDR3 bases are TGCGCCAGCAGCTTGGAGAAGGGAGCCGCAGATACGCAGTATTTT.

This chain uses TRBV2 with TRBJ1-4, with TRBD1 as a possible D gene (6 bases). Germline V gene data show CDR1 as SNHLY and CDR2 as FYNNEI. V gave up 6 bases and J gave up 5 bases, with 19 bases separating them. The CDR3 has 16 amino acids. The CDR3 bases are TGTGCCAGCAGAACCGGGACAACTAAAACGAATGAAAAACTGTTTTTT. This gives the protein CASRTGTTKTNEKLFF. The entire variable domain, with the rest obtained from reference TRBV2 and TRBJ1-4, is as follows: EPEVTQTPSHQVTQMGQEVILRCVPISNHLYFYWYRQILGQKVEFLVSFYNNEISEKSEIFDDQFSVERPDGSNFTLKIRSTKLEDSAMYFCASRTGTTKTNEKLFFGSGTQLSVL.

The chain couples TRBV28 to TRBJ1-2; possibly TRBD1 for D (5 bases). V gave up 3 bases and J gave up 5 bases, with 13 bases separating them. The CDR3 is made up of 14 amino acids. Germline-derived CDR1 and CDR2 are MDHEN and SYDVKM. CDR3 sequence reads: CASSFQGTGYGYTF. DNA for the CDR3: TGTGCCAGCAGTTTCCAGGGTACGGGGTATGGCTACACCTTC.

This chain uses TRBV5-4 with TRBJ1-1; possibly TRBD1 for D (6 bases). The germline V gene encodes CDR1 SGHNT and CDR2 YYREEE (reference sequence). The CDR3 spans 14 residues. Trimming took off 4 bases at V and 9 bases at J, with 19 bases between the two ends. CDR3 sequence reads: CASSPREGDLKAFF. CDR3 bases: TGTGCCAGCAGCCCCCGGGAGGGGGATTTGAAAGCTTTCTTT.

The rearrangement uses TRBV9 and TRBJ2-2; 8 positions match TRBD1. Germline lookup yields CDR1 SGDLS and CDR2 YYNGEE. The CDR3 has 19 amino acids. The V gene end was trimmed by 2 bases and the J gene end by 1 base; junction bases not matched to a gene: 13. The DNA for the CDR3 is TGTGCCAGCAGCGTCAAGACAGGGGCCTCCGACCTGAACACCGGGGAGCTGTTTTTT. The encoded protein is CASSVKTGASDLNTGELFF.

The rearrangement joins TRBV29-1 to TRBJ2-5; 7 bases fit TRBD2. The DNA matches TRBJ2-7 better at its end, which makes the J call doubtful. CDR1 and CDR2 (germline): SQVTM, ANQGSEA. This CDR3 contains 13 residues. CDR3 bases: TGCAGCGTCAGAGGCGGGAGTACTTACGAGCAGTACTTC. It yields the protein CSVRGGSTYEQYF.